Following are 19 T cell receptor beta chains from one sample sequenced in a study of cytomegalovirus exposure and HLA in healthy donors. The repertoire was sequenced with immunoSEQ multiplex PCR; TCRdb's copy has only in-frame clones and lacks some. The sample lists over 200,000 clones; 88% were seen once. The material sequenced was PBMCs. Receptor source: a woman in her late teens or twenties in good health and CMV-seronegative.

This clone appeared once. The chain joins TRBV7-2 to TRBJ2-2; the D gene is possibly TRBD1 (5 bases). Trimming removed 2 bases at V and 8 bases at J, with 9 bases between. The CDR3 totals 13 residues. Germline V gives CDR1 SGHTA, CDR2 FQGNSA. The CDR3 sequence is CASSLYRQGELFF. CDR3 coding DNA: TGTGCCAGCAGCTTATACCGACAGGGGGAGCTGTTTTTT.

J is TRBJ2-7 and V is TRBV14; D perhaps matches TRBD1 (5 bases). The CDR3 sequence is 18 residues long. The germline V and J ends were trimmed by 4 bases and 2 bases, with 24 bases remaining between them. CDR1 and CDR2 from the germline V gene are SGHDN and FVKESK. The CDR3 sequence is CASSPFLQIGDQPYEQYF. In DNA form, the CDR3 reads TGTGCCAGCAGCCCCTTTCTACAAATAGGGGATCAGCCCTACGAGCAGTACTTC.

This chain joins TRBV27 and TRBJ2-1; TRBD2 matches 10 bases. CDR1 is MNHEY and CDR2 is SMNVEV in the germline V gene (reference sequence). This CDR3 is 16 amino acids long. V gave up 5 bases and J gave up 7 bases; unmatched junction bases: 11. This chain's CDR3 is CASSARTSGTKNEQFF. CDR3 nucleotide sequence: TGTGCCAGCAGTGCCCGGACTAGCGGAACTAAGAATGAGCAGTTCTTC.

The chain uses TRBV30 and TRBJ2-1; 10 bases map to TRBD1. The CDR3 runs 14 residues. Germline CDR1 GTSNPN, CDR2 SVGIG (reference sequence). With V trimmed by 0 bases and J by 9 bases, 5 bases remained unmatched. Here the CDR3 reads CAWSVDRGNAEQFF. The CDR3 coding sequence is TGTGCCTGGAGTGTGGACAGGGGGAATGCTGAGCAGTTCTTC.

The rearrangement joins TRBV7-8 to TRBJ1-1; D perhaps matches TRBD1 (6 bases). CDR3 size: 14 residues. Trimming cost V 5 bases and J 4 bases, with 14 bases left between them. Germline V gives CDR1 SGHVS, CDR2 FQNEAQ. The CDR3 reads CASSIYRVTTEAFF. As DNA, the CDR3 is TGTGCCAGCAGCATCTACAGGGTGACCACTGAAGCTTTCTTT.

This chain links TRBV5-1 with TRBJ1-3, with 7 bases fitting TRBD1. The CDR3 spans 15 residues. The germline gives CDR1 SGHRS, CDR2 YFSETQ. After removal of 4 bases from V and 0 bases from J, the junction contained 4 bases not matched to a gene. The chain's CDR3 is CASSVTGASGNTIYF. CDR3 nucleotide sequence: TGCGCCAGCAGCGTCACAGGGGCCTCTGGAAACACCATATATTTT.

The rearrangement joins TRBV11-2 to TRBJ1-1, with 7 bases identical to TRBD1. The CDR3 has 16 amino acids. Germline V CDR1 and CDR2: SGHAT, FQNNGV. The V and J ends lost 5 bases and 4 bases, in that order; junction bases with no gene match: 13. The CDR3 loop is CASSRQGGAGGTEAFF. CDR3 coding DNA: TGTGCCAGCAGCCGGCAGGGGGGCGCGGGGGGCACTGAAGCTTTCTTT.

The CDR3 DNA reads TGTGCCAGCAGCTTGGGACAGGGGGTTCAAGAGCAGTACTTC. This codes for CASSLGQGVQEQYF. The chain combines TRBV5-6 with TRBJ2-7; TRBD1 matches 9 bases. Germline CDR1 and CDR2: SGHDT and YYEEEE. CDR3 size: 14 residues. Germline trimming cut 0 bases from V and 7 bases from J; bases unmatched to any gene: 5.

The chain uses TRBV11-2 and TRBJ2-5; D unclear. This CDR3 has 14 residues. V dropped 1 base and J dropped 5 bases, with 11 bases sitting between them. Germline lookup yields CDR1 SGHAT and CDR2 FQNNGV. As DNA, the CDR3 is TGTGCCAGCAGCTTAGTTTCGGGTGGGGAGACCCAGTACTTC. It specifies CASSLVSGGETQYF.

The V call is TRBV5-4, the J call TRBJ2-1, with TRBD2 identical over 7 bases. This CDR3 spans 16 amino acids. J was trimmed by 7 bases and V by 0 bases; bases with no gene match: 10. Germline V gene data show CDR1 as SGHNT and CDR2 as YYREEE (reference sequence). The CDR3 DNA reads TGTGCCAGCAGCTTGGTTGGAGCGGGACTGTTAAATGAGCAGTTCTTC. It translates to CASSLVGAGLLNEQFF.

In regard to this clone: A junction boundary mismatches the germline segment, possibly from a read error. V gene TRBV6-1 combines with J gene TRBJ2-7, with 9 bases lining up with TRBD1. The CDR3 totals 16 residues. The germline V gene has CDR1 MNHNS and CDR2 SASEGT. CDR3 residues: CASREGQGLTPYEQYF. For the CDR3, the DNA is TGTGCCAGCAGGGAAGGACAGGGGCTCACACCCTACGAGCAGTACTTC.

This chain connects TRBV9 to TRBJ2-1, with 10 positions matching TRBD2. The junction had 2 bases not matched to a gene; V was cut back by 5 bases and J by 6 bases. The CDR3 is made up of 13 amino acids. Germline lookup yields CDR1 SGDLS and CDR2 YYNGEE. This chain's CDR3 is CASRPSGSNEQFF. In DNA form, the CDR3 reads TGTGCCAGCAGACCTAGCGGGAGCAATGAGCAGTTCTTC.

This chain connects TRBV5-1 to TRBJ2-3, with TRBD1 matching 7 bases. This CDR3 has 15 amino acids. V was pared by 4 bases and J by 0 bases, with 5 bases of the junction left unmatched. Germline V gives CDR1 SGHRS, CDR2 YFSETQ. This chain's CDR3 is CASSPGTASTDTQYF. The DNA of the CDR3 is TGCGCCAGCAGCCCAGGGACAGCTAGCACAGATACGCAGTATTTT.

This clone has only one observation. The rearrangement uses TRBV7-9 and TRBJ2-7; D not resolved. The V end was cut by 3 bases, the J end by 5 bases, with 14 bases between. CDR1 SEHNR and CDR2 FQNEAQ come from the germline V gene (reference sequence). The CDR3 runs 14 residues. The CDR3 DNA is TGTGCCAGCAGCTTCGACCCGGCCCGGGACGAGCAGTACTTC. This translates into CASSFDPARDEQYF. Full variable domain (outside the CDR3, taken from reference TRBV7-9 and TRBJ2-7): DTGVSQNPRHKITKRGQNVTFRCDPISEHNRLYWYRQTLGQGPEFLTYFQNEAQLEKSRLLSDRFSAERPKGSFSTLEIQRTEQGDSAMYLCASSFDPARDEQYFGPGTRLTVT.

The chain links TRBV6-5 to TRBJ2-1; 9 nucleotides match TRBD2. After removal of 4 bases from V and 7 bases from J, the junction contained 5 bases not matched to a gene. CDR3 size: 14 residues. Germline CDR1 is MNHEY and CDR2 is SVGAGI. CDR3 amino acids: CASSFSGSMNEQFF. In nucleotides, the CDR3 is TGTGCCAGCAGTTTTAGCGGGAGTATGAATGAGCAGTTCTTC.

This chain connects TRBV13 to TRBJ2-7, with 15 bases identical to TRBD2. This CDR3 has 15 amino acids. V was pared by 6 bases and J by 3 bases, with 3 bases of the junction left unmatched. Germline V lookup: CDR1 PRHDT, CDR2 FYEKMQ (reference sequence). In DNA, the CDR3 is TGTGCCAGCAGTCCGGGACTAGCGGGGGGCTACGAGCAGTACTTC. As protein: CASSPGLAGGYEQYF.

The rearrangement uses TRBV28 and TRBJ1-1, with 9 bases fitting TRBD1. The CDR3 is 15 amino acids. V shed 3 bases, J shed 4 bases, and the junction held 6 bases outside the gene matches. Germline lookup yields CDR1 MDHEN and CDR2 SYDVKM. The CDR3 DNA reads TGTGCCAGCAGTTTCGACAGGGGGTTAGGCACTGAAGCTTTCTTT. It encodes CASSFDRGLGTEAFF.

V is TRBV7-2 and J is TRBJ2-7; D call uncertain. The V end was cut by 3 bases, the J end by 1 base, with 13 bases between. The CDR3 is 15 residues long. The germline V gene has CDR1 SGHTA and CDR2 FQGNSA. In DNA form, the CDR3 reads TGTGCCAGCAGCTTTTACCTCGGGTATTCCTACGAGCAGTACTTC. Its translation is CASSFYLGYSYEQYF.

V usage is TRBV28 and J usage is TRBJ2-3; 10 bases fit TRBD2. Germline V gene sequence: CDR1 MDHEN, CDR2 SYDVKM. This CDR3 is built from 15 residues. V shed 8 bases and J 6 bases; nucleotides not matched to a gene: 11. DNA for the CDR3: TGTGCCAGCGCGGGCTCTAGCGGGAGAGGCGATACGCAGTATTTT. Translated: CASAGSSGRGDTQYF. The whole variable domain, remainder taken from reference TRBV28 and TRBJ2-3, is DVKVTQSSRYLVKRTGEKVFLECVQDMDHENMFWYRQDPGLGLRLIYFSYDVKMKEKGDIPEGYSVSREKKERFSLILESASTNQTSMYLCASAGSSGRGDTQYFGPGTRLTVL.